The present T cell receptor (beta chain) was sequenced within a study of cytomegalovirus exposure and HLA in healthy donors. In the PCR, 60 Vbeta and 13 Jbeta primers were used. Measured with immunoSEQ multiplex PCR; TCRdb has only the in-frame clones, and not every one. The sample carries roughly 200,000 clones, around 84% recorded once. Germline CDR1 reads SNHLY; CDR2 reads FYNNEI. The CDR3 runs to 16 residues. With 6 bases clipped from V and 6 bases from J, the junction kept 16 bases outside the gene matches. Sequencing used PBMCs. This sequence was found in a man aged 35-49 years in good health and CMV-seropositive. The V gene is TRBV2, the J gene TRBJ2-7; 8 bases align to TRBD2. The CDR3 sequence: CASSRGGGPGTSEQYF. The CDR3 DNA is TGTGCCAGCAGCCGGGGGGGTGGCCCCGGAACTTCCGAGCAGTACTTC.